The 4 T cell receptor beta chains reported below all come from one sample, sequenced in a study of cytomegalovirus exposure and HLA in healthy donors. Amplification used 60 Vbeta primers and 13 Jbeta primers. Profiled with immunoSEQ multiplex PCR; TCRdb holds only in-frame clones, not every one. The table lists about 240,000 clones, around 80% of them singletons. Sequenced: PBMCs. These receptors all come from a woman aged 40 to 49 in good health and CMV-seropositive.

The chain links TRBV4-2 to TRBJ2-5; D unresolved. Deletions cut 4 bases from V and 2 bases from J, with 8 bases between. The CDR3 length is 13 residues. Germline lookup yields CDR1 LGHNA and CDR2 YNFKEQ. For the CDR3, the DNA is TGTGCCAGCAGCCGCGACAAGCAAGAGACCCAGTACTTC. Translated, it gives CASSRDKQETQYF.

This chain joins TRBV30 and TRBJ2-7; 9 positions agree with TRBD1. After removal of 0 bases from V and 1 base from J, the junction contained 1 base not matched to a gene. Germline values: CDR1 GTSNPN, CDR2 SVGIG (reference sequence). The CDR3 spans 14 residues. Written as DNA, the CDR3 is TGTGCCTGGAGTGTACAGGGGGCTTCCTACGAGCAGTACTTC. This gives the protein CAWSVQGASYEQYF.

This chain joins TRBV5-4 and TRBJ2-2; possible D gene TRBD1, 6 bases. Between the trimmed V and J ends, which lost 4 bases and 4 bases, there was a span of 14 bases. The germline V gene has CDR1 SGHNT and CDR2 YYREEE (reference sequence). The CDR3 totals 15 residues. DNA for the CDR3: TGTGCCAGCAGCCCCCAGGGGACGGGCACCGGGGAGCTGTTTTTT. Encoded protein: CASSPQGTGTGELFF.

The rearrangement links TRBV23-1 to TRBJ1-2, with D possibly matching TRBD1 (5 bases). TRBV23-1 is identified as an open reading frame with a role that is uncertain. The CDR3 totals 15 residues. Trimming removed 3 bases at V and 1 base at J, with 12 bases between. The CDR3 nucleotides are TGCGCCAGCAGTCACGCGACAGCCAATAACTATGGCTACACCTTC. Translating gives CASSHATANNYGYTF.